This T cell receptor (beta chain) was profiled in a study of T cell responses to AZD1222 COVID-19 vaccine. Notes on the study in general: Clonal diversity was possibly underestimated, and the donors were mostly white British, with more females. Receipt of two AZD1222 doses was followed by a rise in Spike-specific TCR breadth and depth. CD4 TCRs associated with vaccination spanned spike, dominating at 160-218 and 743-854.

Assay used: immunoSEQ multiplex PCR; TCRdb lists only in-frame clones, some missing. The sample includes about 85,000 clones, around nine tenths of them seen just once. Remarks on this clone: Its antigen is unidentified.

There are 16 residues in the CDR3. V trimming: 5 bases; J trimming: 1 base; junction bases outside the gene matches: 10. The germline CDR1 and CDR2 sequences are LGHDT and YNNKEL (reference sequence). V is TRBV3-1 (or the pseudogene TRBV3-2) and J is TRBJ1-1; 7 bases agree with TRBD1. The clonotype originates from an adult in good health. Sequenced here: peripheral blood, sampled on day 0 of MenACWY control vaccination. The CDR3: CASSYRGSGRNTEAFF. The CDR3 DNA reads TGTGCCAGCAGCTACAGGGGATCTGGAAGGAACACTGAAGCTTTCTTT.